The clone carrying this TCR beta chain was observed at least ten times. Building of the TCR beta libraries involved iRepertoire HTBI primers and Arm-PCR of CDR3 regions. One entry per CDR3 protein results from TCRdb running MiXCR on the multiplex PCR reads. The sample includes more than 300,000 distinct CDR3 sequences, about a sixth seen only once; the top ten take roughly 21%. The time point was: newly diagnosed GD, antithyroid drugs for less than 3 months. PBMC-extracted RNA yielded the TCR library. The data stem from a study of regulatory T cells in long-lasting Graves disease. The same specimen was also included in a second study, on T cells in Graves' hyperthyroidism and ophthalmopathy.

The TCR sequence derives from a young woman with Graves disease. Sequences were derived from peripheral blood mononuclear cells (PBMCs), sampled at new diagnosis, from a patient treated with antithyroid drugs.

The chain's CDR3 is CASSQAGSGGNQPQHF. The CDR3 DNA reads as TGTGCCAGCAGCCAGGCCGGTAGTGGAGGCAATCAGCCCCAGCATTTT. The chain joins TRBV3-1 to TRBJ1-5, with no clear D. This CDR3 is built from 16 residues. Deletions cut 3 bases from V and 2 bases from J, with 14 bases between. The germline V gene encodes CDR1 LGHDT and CDR2 YNNKEL (reference sequence).